Relative to its sample, the clone carrying this TCR beta chain is medium-sized (0.01 to 0.1%). TCRdb redid the calling of the reads with MiXCR, one entry per CDR3 protein. The repertoire holds approximately 8,600 distinct CDR3 sequences, with 15% to 20% as singletons. This specimen comes from a study of liver allograft versus peripheral blood T cells. Study in general: Recipients' peripheral blood supplied the T cell receptor repertoires against which those in transplanted livers were compared.

From germline, CDR1 is LNHDA and CDR2 SQIVND (reference sequence). Trimming took 4 bases from V and 4 from J, leaving 10 bases between them. The CDR3 extends over 13 amino acids. This receptor was taken from a human patient who had a liver transplant. The graft donor may have given rise to some T cells. V and J are TRBV19 and TRBJ1-2; D may be TRBD1 (5 bases). Here the CDR3 reads CASSTGLSYGYTF. In DNA form, the CDR3 reads TGTGCCAGTAGTACGGGACTGAGCTATGGCTACACCTTC.